Presented here are 8 T cell receptor beta chains from one specimen sequenced in a study of radiotherapy plus CTLA-4 blockade in lung cancer. Method: immunoSEQ multiplex PCR; TCRdb's copy keeps in-frame clones and lacks some. Counted here are about 68,000 clones, about 80% occurring once; the ten biggest clones make up 8.5% to 10%. The starting material was peripheral blood, obtained from a patient treated with radiotherapy plus ipilimumab. These receptors came from a human donor with non-small cell lung cancer who had a complete response to radiotherapy plus ipilimumab.

The chain has TRBV7-9 and TRBJ1-2, with a tentative D call TRBD1 (5 bases). This CDR3 contains 15 residues. CDR1 is SEHNR and CDR2 is FQNEAQ in the germline V gene (reference sequence). The V and J ends lost 5 bases and 11 bases respectively, with 24 bases between them. The CDR3 DNA sequence: TGTGCCAGCAGCCCTAATAGGGGAGGGAGCCCAGGTTACACCTTC. Translation gives CASSPNRGGSPGYTF.

The J gene is TRBJ1-2, the V gene TRBV15; a possible D gene is TRBD1 (5 bases). The germline V gene encodes CDR1 LNHNV and CDR2 YYDKDF (reference sequence). V lost 0 bases and J 7 bases, leaving 15 bases between the germline ends. There are 15 residues in the CDR3. In DNA, the CDR3 is TGTGCCACCAGCAGAGACAGACAGAATTTCGGTGGCTACACCTTC. Translated: CATSRDRQNFGGYTF.

V usage is TRBV7-2 and J usage is TRBJ2-1, with 7 bases aligning to TRBD1. CDR1 is SGHTA, CDR2 FQGNSA, per germline. The CDR3 sequence is 15 residues long. With 5 bases clipped from V and 3 bases from J, the junction kept 7 bases outside the gene matches. As DNA, the CDR3 is TGTGCCAGCAGCATGGGGACAGCCGTCTACAATGAGCAGTTCTTC. Translating gives CASSMGTAVYNEQFF.

The V and J genes are TRBV18 and TRBJ2-3, with D possibly called TRBD1 or TRBD2 (5 bases each). Germline lookup yields CDR1 KGHSH and CDR2 LQKENI. Deletions cut 1 base from V and 4 bases from J, with 12 bases between. The CDR3 spans 15 residues. CDR3 nucleotide sequence: TGTGCCAGCTCACCACTGGGGGTGTCAGCAGATACGCAGTATTTT. It translates to CASSPLGVSADTQYF.

V is TRBV5-4 and J is TRBJ2-5, with 8 bases aligning to TRBD2. This CDR3 has 14 residues. J gave up 1 base and V 1 base, and 0 bases lay outside the gene matches. Germline V gene data show CDR1 as SGHNT and CDR2 as YYREEE (reference sequence). The CDR3 region has the DNA TGTGCCAGCAGCTTGACTAGCGGCCAAGAGACCCAGTACTTC. Its protein product is CASSLTSGQETQYF.

This clone was counted once. V is TRBV27 and J is TRBJ2-3; 9 bases are a match to TRBD1. V was pared by 5 bases and J by 0 bases, with 15 bases of the junction left unmatched. The CDR3 loop spans 19 amino acids. CDR1 is MNHEY, CDR2 SMNVEV, per germline (reference sequence). CDR3 protein: CASSRRTGTGKSSTDTQYF. Written as DNA, the CDR3 is TGTGCCAGCAGTCGCCGGACCGGGACAGGGAAGTCTAGCACAGATACGCAGTATTTT.

The chain couples TRBV6-1 to TRBJ2-6; the D gene could be TRBD1 or TRBD2 (5 bases each). The V gene's germline CDR1 is MNHNS and CDR2 SASEGT. CDR3 length: 15 amino acids. V shed 6 bases and J shed 2 bases, with 11 bases lying between them. CDR3 sequence: CASRLRGAGANVLTF. The CDR3 DNA reads as TGTGCCAGCAGATTGAGGGGAGCTGGGGCCAACGTCCTGACTTTC.

This clone has only one observation. The chain recombines TRBV11-3 with TRBJ1-4, with a possible D match to TRBD1 (5 bases). Deletions cut 3 bases from V and 4 bases from J, with 15 bases between. CDR3 length: 16 amino acids. Per the germline V gene, CDR1 is SGHNT and CDR2 is YENEEA. As DNA, the CDR3 is TGTGCCAGCAGCTTGGGGACGACTGGCCTTAATGAAAAACTGTTTTTT. This gives the protein CASSLGTTGLNEKLFF. The whole variable domain, filled in from reference TRBV11-3 and TRBJ1-4, reads EAGVVQSPRYKIIEKKQPVAFWCNPISGHNTLYWYLQNLGQGPELLIRYENEEAVDDSQLPKDRFSAERLKGVDSTLKIQPAELGDSAVYLCASSLGTTGLNEKLFFGSGTQLSVL.